This note documents a single T cell receptor (beta chain) sequence. Its specificity is unknown. In the PCR, 60 Vbeta and 13 Jbeta primers were used. The assay was immunoSEQ multiplex PCR, and TCRdb's table has in-frame clones only and misses some. Among approximately 200,000 clones listed, about 86% were seen once. These data are taken from a study of cytomegalovirus exposure and HLA in healthy donors. Study as a whole: There were approximately 400 genotyped donors. Of these, roughly 80% fell in the genetic ancestry cluster associated with self-reported Caucasian donors. Broader study findings: Most TCR beta V segments were productive about 87% or about 30% of the time in an earlier analysis.

CDR1 LNHDA and CDR2 SQIVND come from the germline V gene (reference sequence). The ends were cut back, 6 bases at V and 0 bases at J, with 20 bases in the middle. CDR3 length: 17 amino acids. The TCR originated in a woman between 18 and 29 years old in good health and CMV-seropositive. The rearrangement joins TRBV19 to TRBJ1-1, with TRBD1 as a possible D gene (5 bases). The specimen sequenced was PBMCs. Written as DNA, the CDR3 is TGTGCCAGTAGCCTAAGGGGTCAGGGTTATATGAACACTGAAGCTTTCTTT. It codes for CASSLRGQGYMNTEAFF.